This TCR beta chain was identified during a study of T cell repertoires in cytomegalovirus infection. Study findings and constraints: What dominated the ex vivo response were HLA-C-restricted CMV-specific TCR beta clonotypes.

Germline values: CDR1 LNHDA, CDR2 SQIVND (reference sequence). V shed 8 bases and J 8 bases; nucleotides not matched to a gene: 10. The length of the CDR3 is 14 residues. One entry per CDR3 protein results from TCRdb running MiXCR on the reads. The sample carries around 310,000 distinct CDR3 sequences, roughly 28% recorded once. The table lists this clonotype with many counts. Antigen specificity is unknown. The material was cultured PBMCs, obtained from culture after CMV antigen stimulation. The source is a human donor in good health (CMV status not recorded). Some clones in this sample may be carry-over from other donors' samples. This chain links TRBV19 with TRBJ2-2, with 8 bases fitting TRBD2. For the CDR3, the DNA is TGTGCCAGTTCTCCGGGGGGGTACTTGGGGGAGCTGTTTTTT. As protein: CASSPGGYLGELFF.